The 15 T cell receptor beta chains below were found in one sample sequenced in a study of blood T cell repertoires in COVID-19. Sequenced by immunoSEQ multiplex PCR; TCRdb stores in-frame clones only, minus some. The data show 100,000 or so clones, 85% seen once. Sequences were obtained from peripheral blood. These receptors originate from a man aged 50-59 years with active or convalescent COVID-19.

This chain joins TRBV9 and TRBJ2-1; 8 bases match TRBD2. The CDR3 runs 15 residues. CDR1 is SGDLS, CDR2 YYNGEE, per germline. The V and J ends lost 0 bases and 5 bases, in that order; junction bases with no gene match: 4. In DNA form, the CDR3 reads TGTGCCAGCAGCGTAGCCAGCGGGAGACACAATGAGCAGTTCTTC. It codes for CASSVASGRHNEQFF.

The rearrangement joins TRBV30 to TRBJ2-3; TRBD2 is a possible D gene (9 bases). Germline CDR1 and CDR2: GTSNPN and SVGIG (reference sequence). This CDR3 is built from 14 residues. Deletions cut 2 bases from V and 14 bases from J, with 23 bases between. In DNA, the CDR3 is TGTGCCTGGAGTCTAGCGGGAATGAGGGACAGGCGGTATTTT. This encodes CAWSLAGMRDRRYF.

This chain uses TRBV19 with TRBJ1-1; weak D call: TRBD1 (5 bases). The V end lost 5 bases, the J end lost 5 bases, and 15 bases lay between the germline ends. The CDR3 is made up of 14 amino acids. Germline CDR1 and CDR2: LNHDA and SQIVND (reference sequence). The CDR3 nucleotides are TGTGCCAGTAGTTTTCTCGGGACTGATACTGAAGCTTTCTTT. This sequence encodes CASSFLGTDTEAFF.

The rearrangement links TRBV5-1 to TRBJ1-6, with 7 bases matching TRBD1. Losses at the gene ends were 0 bases for V and 7 bases for J; bases not matched to a gene: 4. This CDR3 comprises 15 residues. Germline assignment: CDR1 SGHRS and CDR2 YFSETQ. The CDR3 protein is CASSLGGQTNSPLHF. The DNA for the CDR3 is TGCGCCAGCAGCTTGGGGGGACAGACGAATTCACCCCTCCACTTT.

The chain uses TRBV4-1 and TRBJ1-6, with D tentatively TRBD1 (6 bases). CDR3 length equals 17 residues. V gave up 0 bases and J gave up 7 bases, with 16 bases separating them. Germline V gives CDR1 MGHRA, CDR2 YSYEKL. In DNA, the CDR3 is TGCGCCAGCAGCCAAGAAGTCGGACAGACGTCGAATTCACCCCTCCACTTT. As protein: CASSQEVGQTSNSPLHF.

The V call is TRBV6-5, the J call TRBJ2-7; 9 nucleotides match TRBD2. The ends lost 5 bases at V and 3 bases at J; junction bases unmatched: 8. Germline CDR1 and CDR2: MNHEY and SVGAGI. CDR3 length equals 15 residues. The CDR3 region has the DNA TGTGCCAGCAGTCGACTAGCGGAGGCTTACTACGAGCAGTACTTC. Its translation: CASSRLAEAYYEQYF.

The rearrangement uses TRBV5-1 and TRBJ1-4, with D perhaps TRBD1 (6 bases). Trimming pared 2 bases from V and 6 bases from J, leaving 11 bases between. CDR3 size: 14 residues. Germline lookup yields CDR1 SGHRS and CDR2 YFSETQ. The CDR3 DNA reads as TGCGCCAGCAGCTTCACAGGGACGGATGAAAAACTGTTTTTT. Its translation: CASSFTGTDEKLFF.

This clone appeared a single time. CDR3 in amino acids: CASSLPGGDSGANVLTF. CDR3 in DNA: TGTGCCAGCAGCTTACCAGGGGGTGACTCTGGGGCCAACGTCCTGACTTTC. V and J are TRBV7-3 and TRBJ2-6; 7 nucleotides line up with TRBD1. The CDR3 extends over 17 amino acids. Trimming removed 2 bases from V and 0 bases from J; junction bases left unmatched: 4. Germline CDR1 SGHTA, CDR2 FQGTGA.

This chain joins TRBV19 and TRBJ2-3; 9 bases line up with TRBD2. The germline V gene has CDR1 LNHDA and CDR2 SQIVND (reference sequence). The CDR3 length is 17 residues. The V and J ends lost 3 bases and 4 bases, in that order; junction bases with no gene match: 11. The chain's CDR3 is CASSISGASGISDTQYF. Written as DNA, the CDR3 is TGTGCCAGTAGTATTTCTGGGGCTAGCGGGATCTCAGATACGCAGTATTTT.

The CDR3 DNA sequence: TGTGCCAGCAGCCCGACAGCTGCAACTAATGAAAAACTGTTTTTT. Its translation: CASSPTAATNEKLFF. The rearrangement links TRBV5-5 to TRBJ1-4; D may be TRBD1 (5 bases). Trimming took 4 bases from V and 0 from J, leaving 10 bases between them. The CDR3 totals 15 residues. Germline assignment: CDR1 SGHKS and CDR2 YYEKEE (reference sequence).

V usage is TRBV27 and J usage is TRBJ2-5, with a weak D call TRBD2 (6 bases). The CDR3 has 17 residues. Between the trimmed V and J ends, which lost 5 bases and 2 bases, there was a span of 21 bases. Germline CDR1 reads MNHEY; CDR2 reads SMNVEV (reference sequence). The CDR3, as DNA: TGTGCCAGCAGTACTATGCCCGGGACTCAACCACAAGAGACCCAGTACTTC. Translation: CASSTMPGTQPQETQYF.

The chain joins TRBV7-6 to TRBJ1-1; D unclear. CDR3 length: 15 residues. Trimming shortened V by 1 base and J by 0 bases, and 9 bases separated the two germline ends. The germline CDR1 and CDR2 sequences are SGHVS and FNYEAQ. CDR3 bases: TGTGCCAGCAGCTTAGAAGGACTCATGAACACTGAAGCTTTCTTT. This sequence encodes CASSLEGLMNTEAFF.

The chain employs TRBV5-1 and TRBJ2-3; D may be TRBD2 (5 bases). V was clipped by 0 bases and J by 1 base, with 18 bases between them. Per the germline V gene, CDR1 is SGHRS and CDR2 is YFSETQ. The CDR3 contains 18 residues. In DNA, the CDR3 is TGCGCCAGCAGCTTGGCGGCGGGTAGGGCGGCCGGCACAGATACGCAGTATTTT. Translated, it gives CASSLAAGRAAGTDTQYF. The variable domain in full, completed from reference TRBV5-1 and TRBJ2-3, reads KAGVTQTPRYLIKTRGQQVTLSCSPISGHRSVSWYQQTPGQGLQFLFEYFSETQRNKGNFPGRFSGRQFSNSRSEMNVSTLELGDSALYLCASSLAAGRAAGTDTQYFGPGTRLTVL.

This sequence joins TRBV25-1 and TRBJ1-5; TRBD1 agrees at 8 bases. V lost 8 bases to trimming and J lost 5 bases; unmatched junction nucleotides: 5. The CDR3 runs 13 residues. Germline CDR1 reads MGHDK; CDR2 reads SYGVNS. The CDR3 nucleotides are TGTGCCAGCGGCGGACAGGGTTATCAGCCCCAGCATTTT. It yields the protein CASGGQGYQPQHF.

The chain is built from TRBV15 and TRBJ2-7, with TRBD2 identical over 7 bases. CDR3 length: 18 amino acids. Unmatched junction bases numbered 18, after V lost 4 bases and J lost 3 bases. Germline assignment: CDR1 LNHNV and CDR2 YYDKDF (reference sequence). As DNA, the CDR3 is TGTGCCACCAGCACCGATACCCCCGGGCTAGCGGAAATCTACGAGCAGTACTTC. Translation gives CATSTDTPGLAEIYEQYF.